This TCR beta chain is drawn from a study of blood T cell repertoires in COVID-19. About the research overall: The United States, Italy and Spain provided the acute and convalescent COVID-19 samples. From T cells, B-cell-depleted T cells, or PBMCs came the material, which was cDNA or gDNA.

All enrollees were roughly 18 to 89 years old and from about 25 US areas. Recovery among Cohort 3 donors was established by two negative PCRs, clearance, or symptom resolution. Measured with immunoSEQ multiplex PCR; TCRdb has only the in-frame clones, and not every one. The table records approximately 470,000 clones, 75% to 90% of them present only once. The CDR3 covers 13 residues. Between the trimmed V and J ends, which lost 2 bases and 3 bases, there was a span of 8 bases. The germline V gene encodes CDR1 SGHDT and CDR2 YYEEEE. The sequence was obtained from a woman younger than 30 who had recovered from COVID-19. The chain recombines TRBV5-6 with TRBJ2-5; no clear D. Specimen: PBMCs or T cells enriched from blood (not recorded which). CDR3 residues: CASSFPPEETQYF. In nucleotides, the CDR3 is TGTGCCAGCAGCTTCCCCCCAGAAGAGACCCAGTACTTC.